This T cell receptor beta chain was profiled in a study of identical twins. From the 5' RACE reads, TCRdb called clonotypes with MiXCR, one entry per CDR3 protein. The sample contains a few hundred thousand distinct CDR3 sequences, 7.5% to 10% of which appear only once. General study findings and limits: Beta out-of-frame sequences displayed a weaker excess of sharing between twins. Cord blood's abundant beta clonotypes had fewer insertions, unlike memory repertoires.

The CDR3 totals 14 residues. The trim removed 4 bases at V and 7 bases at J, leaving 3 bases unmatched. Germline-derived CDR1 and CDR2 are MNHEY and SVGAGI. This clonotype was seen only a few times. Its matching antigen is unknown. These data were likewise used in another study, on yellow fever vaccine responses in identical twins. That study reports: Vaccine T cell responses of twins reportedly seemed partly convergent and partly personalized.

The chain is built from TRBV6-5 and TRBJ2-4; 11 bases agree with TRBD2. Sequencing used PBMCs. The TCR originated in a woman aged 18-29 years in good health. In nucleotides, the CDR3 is TGTGCCAGCAGTTCTGTAGCGGGAGGGAACATTCAGTACTTC. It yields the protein CASSSVAGGNIQYF.